A single sample is the source of the 27 T cell receptor beta chains below, sequenced in a study of T cells in narcolepsy. The table came from immunoSEQ multiplex PCR; TCRdb's copy has only in-frame clones and leaves some out. The sample has 15,000 to 20,000 clones, approximately 77% seen once; the top ten hold 11% to 15%. The sequenced sample consisted of CD45RA- memory CD8+ T cells from PBMCs. The receptors shown here come from a human donor with narcolepsy.

The chain carries TRBV5-6 and TRBJ2-3, with 7 nucleotides matching TRBD2. The CDR3 totals 16 residues. Germline CDR1 reads SGHDT; CDR2 reads YYEEEE. Germline trimming cut 0 bases from V and 2 bases from J; bases unmatched to any gene: 6. The CDR3 sequence: CASSLGAGRLTDTQYF. In DNA form, the CDR3 reads TGTGCCAGCAGCTTGGGAGCGGGGAGGCTCACAGATACGCAGTATTTT. The whole variable domain, filled in from reference TRBV5-6 and TRBJ2-3, reads DAGVTQSPTHLIKTRGQQVTLRCSPKSGHDTVSWYQQALGQGPQFIFQYYEEEERQRGNFPDRFSGHQFPNYSSELNVNALLLGDSALYLCASSLGAGRLTDTQYFGPGTRLTVL.

The rearrangement links TRBV2 to TRBJ2-5; 7 bases align to TRBD1. Germline values: CDR1 SNHLY, CDR2 FYNNEI. The CDR3 totals 15 residues. J gave up 1 base and V 3 bases, and 5 bases lay outside the gene matches. The CDR3 sequence: CASSEVAGGQETQYF. In DNA form, the CDR3 reads TGTGCCAGCAGTGAGGTTGCAGGGGGCCAAGAGACCCAGTACTTC.

The V gene is TRBV29-1, the J gene TRBJ2-1, with 8 bases lining up with TRBD2. Losses at the gene ends were 3 bases for V and 9 bases for J; bases not matched to a gene: 10. Per the germline V gene, CDR1 is SQVTM and CDR2 is ANQGSEA. The CDR3 length is 14 residues. For the CDR3, the DNA is TGCAGCGTTGATGGGGCGGGAGGATTCTTTGAGCAGTTCTTC. Protein: CSVDGAGGFFEQFF.

J is TRBJ2-7 and V is TRBV6-5, with D perhaps matching TRBD2 (5 bases). Germline values: CDR1 MNHEY, CDR2 SVGAGI. The CDR3 totals 14 residues. Trimming took off 7 bases at V and 4 bases at J, with 17 bases between the two ends. The CDR3 reads CASTVGDEGYEQYF. The DNA for the CDR3 is TGTGCCAGCACAGTGGGAGACGAGGGTTACGAGCAGTACTTC.

By share, this clone ranks as medium-sized. The chain has TRBV28 and TRBJ2-3, with 7 nucleotides matching TRBD1. The junction had 13 bases not matched to a gene; V was cut back by 6 bases and J by 1 base. Germline V lookup: CDR1 MDHEN, CDR2 SYDVKM. The CDR3 sequence is 17 residues long. The CDR3 DNA is TGTGCCAGCAGCCCCTTACTACTACAGGGGCGCACAGATACGCAGTATTTT. Translation: CASSPLLLQGRTDTQYF. The whole variable domain, filled in from reference TRBV28 and TRBJ2-3, reads DVKVTQSSRYLVKRTGEKVFLECVQDMDHENMFWYRQDPGLGLRLIYFSYDVKMKEKGDIPEGYSVSREKKERFSLILESASTNQTSMYLCASSPLLLQGRTDTQYFGPGTRLTVL.

The V gene is TRBV28, the J gene TRBJ2-7, with 9 positions matching TRBD1. CDR1 MDHEN and CDR2 SYDVKM come from the germline V gene. The V and J ends lost 4 bases and 0 bases, in that order; junction bases with no gene match: 16. CDR3 length: 19 amino acids. The chain's CDR3 is CASSSPRDRALWNSYEQYF. CDR3 nucleotides: TGTGCCAGCAGTTCCCCTCGGGACAGGGCCCTATGGAACTCCTACGAGCAGTACTTC.

This clone was seen only a few times. The rearrangement joins TRBV9 to TRBJ2-2; D is perhaps TRBD2 (7 bases). The CDR3 is 17 amino acids. V was clipped by 0 bases and J by 5 bases, with 17 bases between them. Germline V lookup: CDR1 SGDLS, CDR2 YYNGEE. CDR3 loop: CASSVGRGGTSTGELFF. The CDR3, as DNA: TGTGCCAGCAGCGTAGGTCGGGGAGGGACATCTACCGGGGAGCTGTTTTTT.

J is TRBJ2-3 and V is TRBV7-8, with 8 bases lining up with TRBD2. The CDR3 runs 16 residues. Per germline, CDR1 SGHVS and CDR2 FQNEAQ. Trimming removed 1 base from V and 3 bases from J; junction bases left unmatched: 6. CDR3 sequence (DNA): TGTGCCAGCAGCTTAGGGGGCGGGGGGCCGACAGATACGCAGTATTTT. Translated: CASSLGGGGPTDTQYF.

There are a few counts of this clone. The V call is TRBV6-5, the J call TRBJ2-7; 9 bases align to TRBD1. V was pared by 0 bases and J by 7 bases, with 7 bases of the junction left unmatched. Looked up from germline, CDR1 is MNHEY and CDR2 is SVGAGI. This CDR3 is 15 amino acids long. CDR3 loop: CASSYSTGGSLEQYF. The CDR3 DNA is TGTGCCAGCAGTTACTCGACAGGGGGGTCGTTGGAGCAGTACTTC.

This clone was detected only once. This chain links TRBV4-1 with TRBJ2-5, with D tentatively TRBD1 or TRBD2 (5 bases each). Germline CDR1 MGHRA, CDR2 YSYEKL. V lost 2 bases, J lost 0 bases, and 10 bases lay in between. CDR3 size: 15 residues. CDR3 protein: CASSQRDPDQETQYF. DNA for the CDR3: TGCGCCAGCAGCCAAAGGGACCCTGACCAAGAGACCCAGTACTTC.

This chain links TRBV13 with TRBJ2-7, with TRBD2 matching 9 bases. V was pared by 3 bases and J by 3 bases, with 6 bases of the junction left unmatched. The CDR3 sequence is 15 residues long. CDR1 PRHDT and CDR2 FYEKMQ come from the germline V gene (reference sequence). The CDR3 region is CASSFEAGGSYEQYF. For the CDR3, the DNA is TGTGCCAGCAGCTTCGAAGCGGGAGGAAGCTACGAGCAGTACTTC.

This clone was observed a handful of times. V gene TRBV9 combines with J gene TRBJ1-2, with 7 bases identical to TRBD1. The CDR3 is 14 amino acids. Germline lookup yields CDR1 SGDLS and CDR2 YYNGEE. After removal of 5 bases from V and 4 bases from J, the junction contained 8 bases not matched to a gene. The CDR3 coding sequence is TGTGCCAGCAGAGGGCAACACAGGGGCTATGGCTACACCTTC. It specifies CASRGQHRGYGYTF.

A word on this clone: Relative to the germline gene, one junction end is altered; a read error may explain this. The chain links TRBV28 to TRBJ2-7; no definite D call. The CDR3 runs to 14 residues. CDR1 is MDHEN, CDR2 SYDVKM, per germline. In DNA, the CDR3 is TGTGCCTGCAGTTTATGGCAGGTGTCCTACGAGCAGTACTTC. Amino acids: CACSLWQVSYEQYF.

J is TRBJ2-7 and V is TRBV6-6; possible D gene TRBD2, 6 bases. This CDR3 region has 14 residues. Trimming cost V 0 bases and J 4 bases, with 10 bases left between them. CDR1 is MNHNY and CDR2 is SVGAGI in the germline V gene (reference sequence). CDR3 amino acids: CASSYSEAGYEQYF. In nucleotides, the CDR3 is TGTGCCAGCAGTTACTCGGAGGCGGGATACGAGCAGTACTTC.

This clone was seen only a few times. The CDR3 loop is CASSSANGYEQYF. In nucleotides, the CDR3 is TGTGCCAGCAGTTCGGCCAATGGGTACGAGCAGTACTTC. The chain is built from TRBV27 and TRBJ2-7; D call uncertain. V lost 4 bases, J lost 4 bases, and 11 bases lay in between. Germline CDR1 reads MNHEY; CDR2 reads SMNVEV (reference sequence). The CDR3 sequence is 13 residues long.

This chain links TRBV6-5 with TRBJ1-1, with D possibly being TRBD1 (5 bases). Germline V gene sequence: CDR1 MNHEY, CDR2 SVGAGI. This CDR3 region has 15 residues. The V end was cut by 2 bases, the J end by 3 bases, with 13 bases between. CDR3 nucleotide sequence: TGTGCCAGCAGTTACGGGACGGAGCTTGACACTGAAGCTTTCTTT. Amino acid sequence: CASSYGTELDTEAFF.

The gene calls are TRBV6-1 and TRBJ2-2; D possibly corresponds to TRBD2 (6 bases). The CDR3 has 18 amino acids. Trimming left V 6 bases short and J 3 bases short, with 23 bases between. Germline V gene sequence: CDR1 MNHNS, CDR2 SASEGT. CDR3 DNA sequence: TGTGCCAGCAGAGAAACGCGTTGGGACTCGGGGTACACCGGGGAGCTGTTTTTT. Translation: CASRETRWDSGYTGELFF.

This chain links TRBV4-1 with TRBJ1-1, with a tentative D call TRBD1 (6 bases). V was cut by 1 base and J by 0 bases, with 15 bases left in between. Germline CDR1 MGHRA, CDR2 YSYEKL. The CDR3 has 17 amino acids. The CDR3 loop reads CASSQVGQGLLNTEAFF. In nucleotides, the CDR3 is TGCGCCAGCAGCCAAGTAGGCCAGGGGCTCTTGAACACTGAAGCTTTCTTT.

The rearrangement joins TRBV7-9 to TRBJ1-1; possible D gene TRBD1, 6 bases. The CDR3 is made up of 14 amino acids. Per the germline V gene, CDR1 is SEHNR and CDR2 is FQNEAQ (reference sequence). V lost 3 bases, J lost 4 bases, and 12 bases lay in between. The CDR3 DNA is TGTGCCAGCAGCTTTGGACAGACCCCCACTGAAGCTTTCTTT. It codes for CASSFGQTPTEAFF.

V and J are TRBV2 and TRBJ2-5; 8 bases fit TRBD2. The CDR3 spans 15 residues. CDR1 is SNHLY and CDR2 is FYNNEI in the germline V gene. The J segment lost 5 bases and the V segment lost 5 bases, leaving 10 bases of the junction unmatched. CDR3 coding DNA: TGTGCCAGCAGTTGGGTAACGGGGGGGCCGGAGACCCAGTACTTC. Its translation is CASSWVTGGPETQYF.

The rearrangement uses TRBV5-1 and TRBJ2-2; maybe TRBD1 (6 bases). V gave up 7 bases and J gave up 6 bases, with 13 bases separating them. This CDR3 comprises 13 residues. Germline loops: CDR1 SGHRS, CDR2 YFSETQ. CDR3 loop: CASSQGSPGELFF. The CDR3 DNA follows: TGCGCCAGCTCACAGGGAAGTCCCGGGGAGCTGTTTTTT.

This rearrangement joins TRBV4-2 to TRBJ2-1, with 9 positions matching TRBD1. This CDR3 contains 15 residues. The germline V gene encodes CDR1 LGHNA and CDR2 YNFKEQ. The trim removed 1 base at V and 4 bases at J, leaving 2 bases unmatched. The CDR3 sequence: CASSQGTGDYNEQFF. CDR3 nucleotides: TGTGCCAGCAGCCAAGGGACAGGGGATTACAATGAGCAGTTCTTC.

The CDR3, as DNA: TGCGCCAGCAGCCAAGGGCAGGGCTATGGCTACACCTTC. Amino acids: CASSQGQGYGYTF. The rearrangement links TRBV4-1 to TRBJ1-2; tentatively, D is TRBD1 (5 bases). The CDR3 is 13 amino acids. Germline-derived CDR1 and CDR2 are MGHRA and YSYEKL. V was pared by 1 base and J by 4 bases, with 7 bases between.

The chain carries TRBV11-2 and TRBJ1-3; 7 positions agree with TRBD1. V was pared by 6 bases and J by 11 bases, with 1 base of the junction left unmatched. Germline loops: CDR1 SGHAT, CDR2 FQNNGV. This CDR3 is 10 amino acids long. CDR3 loop: CASRQGAIYF. In DNA, the CDR3 is TGTGCCAGCAGGCAGGGGGCCATATATTTT.

In this sample, this clone turned up a few times. The chain is built from TRBV18 and TRBJ2-1; D is possibly TRBD1 (5 bases). Per the germline V gene, CDR1 is KGHSH and CDR2 is LQKENI. The germline V and J ends were trimmed by 8 bases and 6 bases, with 20 bases remaining between them. This CDR3 is built from 15 residues. The CDR3 loop reads CASETDSSDSNEQFF. CDR3 in DNA: TGTGCCAGCGAAACTGACAGTTCTGACTCCAATGAGCAGTTCTTC.

V is TRBV18 and J is TRBJ2-5; D is possibly TRBD2 (6 bases). This CDR3 contains 13 residues. V shed 1 base and J shed 3 bases, with 6 bases lying between them. In germline, CDR1 is KGHSH, CDR2 LQKENI. CDR3 nucleotides: TGTGCCAGCTCACCACGGGGGGAAGAGACCCAGTACTTC. Translated: CASSPRGEETQYF.

This clone was detected only a few times. The chain carries TRBV9 and TRBJ2-1, with 15 bases that match TRBD2. Germline-derived CDR1 and CDR2 are SGDLS and YYNGEE. The V and J ends lost 0 bases and 9 bases, in that order; junction bases with no gene match: 7. This CDR3 has 17 residues. CDR3: CASSVGGGTSGRSEQFF. The CDR3 coding sequence is TGTGCCAGCAGCGTAGGTGGGGGGACTAGCGGGAGGAGTGAGCAGTTCTTC.